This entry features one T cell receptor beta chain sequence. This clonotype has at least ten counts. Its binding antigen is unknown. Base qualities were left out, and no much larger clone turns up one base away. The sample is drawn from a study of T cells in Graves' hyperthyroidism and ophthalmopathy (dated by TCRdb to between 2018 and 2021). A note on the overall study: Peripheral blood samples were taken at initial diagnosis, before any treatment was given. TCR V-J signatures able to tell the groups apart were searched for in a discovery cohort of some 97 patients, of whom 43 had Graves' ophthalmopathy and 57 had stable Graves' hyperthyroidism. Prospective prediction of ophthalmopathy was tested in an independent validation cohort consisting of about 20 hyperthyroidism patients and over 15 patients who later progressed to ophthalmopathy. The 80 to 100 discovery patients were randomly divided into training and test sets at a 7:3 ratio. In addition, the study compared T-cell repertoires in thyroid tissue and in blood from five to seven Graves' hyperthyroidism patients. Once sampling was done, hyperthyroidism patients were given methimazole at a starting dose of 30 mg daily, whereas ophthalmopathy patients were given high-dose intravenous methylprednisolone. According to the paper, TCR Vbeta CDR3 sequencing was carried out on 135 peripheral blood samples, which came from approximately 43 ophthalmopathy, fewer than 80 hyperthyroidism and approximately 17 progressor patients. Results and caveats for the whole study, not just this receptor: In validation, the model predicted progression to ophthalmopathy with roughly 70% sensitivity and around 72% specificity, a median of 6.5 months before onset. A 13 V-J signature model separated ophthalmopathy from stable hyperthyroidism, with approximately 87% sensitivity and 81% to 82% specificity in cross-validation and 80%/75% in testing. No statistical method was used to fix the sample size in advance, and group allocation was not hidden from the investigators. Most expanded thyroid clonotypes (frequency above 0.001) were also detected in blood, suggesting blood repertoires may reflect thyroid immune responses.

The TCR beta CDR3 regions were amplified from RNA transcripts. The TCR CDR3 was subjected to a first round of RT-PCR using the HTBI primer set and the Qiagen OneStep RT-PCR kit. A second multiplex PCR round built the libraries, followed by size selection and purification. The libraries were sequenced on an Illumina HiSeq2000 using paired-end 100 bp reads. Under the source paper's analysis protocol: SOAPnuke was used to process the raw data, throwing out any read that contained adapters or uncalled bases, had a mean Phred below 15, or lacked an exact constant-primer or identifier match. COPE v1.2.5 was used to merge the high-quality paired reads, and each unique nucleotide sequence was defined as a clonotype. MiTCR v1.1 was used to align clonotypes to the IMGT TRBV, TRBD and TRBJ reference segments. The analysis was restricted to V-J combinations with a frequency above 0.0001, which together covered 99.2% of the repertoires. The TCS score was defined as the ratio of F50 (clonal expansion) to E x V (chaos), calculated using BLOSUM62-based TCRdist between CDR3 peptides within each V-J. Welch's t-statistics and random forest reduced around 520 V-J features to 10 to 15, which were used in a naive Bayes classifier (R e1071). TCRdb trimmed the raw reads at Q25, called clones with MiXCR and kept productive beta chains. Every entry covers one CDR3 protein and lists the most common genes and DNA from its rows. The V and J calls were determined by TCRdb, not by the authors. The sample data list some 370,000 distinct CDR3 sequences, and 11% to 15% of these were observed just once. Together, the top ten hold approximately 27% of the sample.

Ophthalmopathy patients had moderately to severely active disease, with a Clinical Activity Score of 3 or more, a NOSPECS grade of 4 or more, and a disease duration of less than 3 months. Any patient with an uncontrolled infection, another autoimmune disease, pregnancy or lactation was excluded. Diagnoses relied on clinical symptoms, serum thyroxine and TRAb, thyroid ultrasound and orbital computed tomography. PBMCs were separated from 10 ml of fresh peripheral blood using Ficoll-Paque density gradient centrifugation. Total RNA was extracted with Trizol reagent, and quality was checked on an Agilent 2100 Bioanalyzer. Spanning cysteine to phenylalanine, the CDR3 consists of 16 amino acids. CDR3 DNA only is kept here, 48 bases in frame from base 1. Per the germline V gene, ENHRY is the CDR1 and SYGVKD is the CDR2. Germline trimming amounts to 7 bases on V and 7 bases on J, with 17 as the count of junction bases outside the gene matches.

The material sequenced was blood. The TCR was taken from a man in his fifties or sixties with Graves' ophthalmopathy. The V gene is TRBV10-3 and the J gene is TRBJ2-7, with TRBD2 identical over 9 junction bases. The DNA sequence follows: TGTGCCATCATGGGGGAGAGGCTAGCGGGATTTAGTGAGCAGTACTTC. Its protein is CAIMGERLAGFSEQYF.